These 2 T cell receptor beta chains came from one sample sequenced in a study of cytomegalovirus exposure and HLA in healthy donors. Researchers ran the PCR with 60 Vbeta and 13 Jbeta primers. Repertoires were generated with immunoSEQ multiplex PCR, while TCRdb's copy carries only in-frame clones and drops some. The sample yields under 50,000 clones, about 66% seen once. The specimen sequenced was PBMCs. These receptors came from a man in his fifties or sixties in good health and CMV-seropositive.

V gene TRBV7-2 combines with J gene TRBJ2-1; TRBD2 aligns across 8 bases. The V segment lost 2 bases and the J segment 4 bases; nucleotides outside the gene matches: 13. Germline-derived CDR1 and CDR2 are SGHTA and FQGNSA. The CDR3 contains 18 residues. Here the CDR3 DNA reads TGTGCCAGCAGCTTATGGGTCGGCGCGGGGGGACCTTACAATGAGCAGTTCTTC. It yields the protein CASSLWVGAGGPYNEQFF.

The rearrangement links TRBV28 to TRBJ1-5, with D maybe TRBD1 (5 bases). The germline gives CDR1 MDHEN, CDR2 SYDVKM. V gave up 4 bases and J gave up 4 bases, with 14 bases separating them. The CDR3 loop spans 15 amino acids. This CDR3 is CASSSPGGLNQPQHF. CDR3 coding DNA: TGTGCCAGCAGTTCCCCCGGGGGTCTTAATCAGCCCCAGCATTTT.